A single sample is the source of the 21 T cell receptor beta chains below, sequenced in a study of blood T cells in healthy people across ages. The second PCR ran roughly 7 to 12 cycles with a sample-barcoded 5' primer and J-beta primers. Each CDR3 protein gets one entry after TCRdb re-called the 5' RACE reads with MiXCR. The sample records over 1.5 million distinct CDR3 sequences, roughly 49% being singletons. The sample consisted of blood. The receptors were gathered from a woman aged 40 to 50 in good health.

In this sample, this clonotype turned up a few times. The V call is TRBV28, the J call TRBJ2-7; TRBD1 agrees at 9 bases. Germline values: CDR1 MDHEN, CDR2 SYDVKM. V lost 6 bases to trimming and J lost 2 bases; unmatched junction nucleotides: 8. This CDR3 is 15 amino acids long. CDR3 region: CASSRIRDRAYEQYF. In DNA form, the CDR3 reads TGTGCCAGCAGCCGCATCCGGGACAGGGCCTACGAGCAGTACTTC.

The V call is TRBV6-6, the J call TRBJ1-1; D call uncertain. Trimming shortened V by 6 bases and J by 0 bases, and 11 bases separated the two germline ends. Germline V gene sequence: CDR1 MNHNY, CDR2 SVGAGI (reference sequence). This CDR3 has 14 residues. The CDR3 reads CASSPSFMNTEAFF. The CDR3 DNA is TGTGCCAGCAGCCCTAGTTTCATGAACACTGAAGCTTTCTTT.

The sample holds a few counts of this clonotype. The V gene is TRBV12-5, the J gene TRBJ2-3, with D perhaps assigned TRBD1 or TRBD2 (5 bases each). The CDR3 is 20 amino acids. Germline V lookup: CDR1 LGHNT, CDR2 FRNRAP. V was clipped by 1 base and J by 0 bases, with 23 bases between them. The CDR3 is CASGLAPLGTGRRSTDTQYF. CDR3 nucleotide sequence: TGTGCTAGTGGTTTGGCACCTCTAGGGACGGGAAGGAGGAGCACAGATACGCAGTATTTT. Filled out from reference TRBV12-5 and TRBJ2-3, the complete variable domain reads DARVTQTPRHKVTEMGQEVTMRCQPILGHNTVFWYRQTMMQGLELLAYFRNRAPLDDSGMPKDRFSAEMPDATLATLKIQPSEPRDSAVYFCASGLAPLGTGRRSTDTQYFGPGTRLTVL.

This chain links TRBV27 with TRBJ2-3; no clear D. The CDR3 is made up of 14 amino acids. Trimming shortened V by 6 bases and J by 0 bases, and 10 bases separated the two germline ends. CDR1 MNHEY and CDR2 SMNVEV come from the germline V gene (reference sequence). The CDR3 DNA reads TGTGCCAGCAGGCCGACGGCAAGCACAGATACGCAGTATTTT. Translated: CASRPTASTDTQYF.

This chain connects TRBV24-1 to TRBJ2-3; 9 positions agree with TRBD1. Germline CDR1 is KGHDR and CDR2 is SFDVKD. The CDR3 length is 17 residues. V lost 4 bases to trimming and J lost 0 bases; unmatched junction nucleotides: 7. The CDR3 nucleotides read TGTGCCACCAGTGAACGGGACAGGGCGGGAAGCACAGATACGCAGTATTTT. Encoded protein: CATSERDRAGSTDTQYF.

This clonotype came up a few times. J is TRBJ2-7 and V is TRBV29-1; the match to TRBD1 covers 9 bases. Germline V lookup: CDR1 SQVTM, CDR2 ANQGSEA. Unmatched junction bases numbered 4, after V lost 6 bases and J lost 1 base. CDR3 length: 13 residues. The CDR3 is CSVIGQGSYEQYF. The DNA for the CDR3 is TGCAGCGTCATTGGACAGGGGTCCTACGAGCAGTACTTC.

The CDR3: CASSFRILSGTTDTQYF. The CDR3 nucleotides are TGTGCCAGCAGTTTCCGTATCCTCAGCGGAACCACAGATACGCAGTATTTT. The chain is built from TRBV27 and TRBJ2-3, with D maybe TRBD2 (5 bases). The V end lost 3 bases, the J end lost 2 bases, and 18 bases lay between the germline ends. CDR1 and CDR2 (germline): MNHEY, SMNVEV (reference sequence). This CDR3 comprises 17 residues.

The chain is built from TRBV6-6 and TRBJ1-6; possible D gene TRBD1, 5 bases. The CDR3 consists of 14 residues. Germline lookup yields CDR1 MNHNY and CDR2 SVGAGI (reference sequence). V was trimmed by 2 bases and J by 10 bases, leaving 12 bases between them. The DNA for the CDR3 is TGTGCCAGCAGTTACGGGGGAACCACCTCACCCCTCCACTTT. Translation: CASSYGGTTSPLHF.

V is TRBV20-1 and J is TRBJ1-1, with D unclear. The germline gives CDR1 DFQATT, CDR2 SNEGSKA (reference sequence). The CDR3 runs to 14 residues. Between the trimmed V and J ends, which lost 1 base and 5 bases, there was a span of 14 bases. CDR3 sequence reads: CSARANRVITEAFF. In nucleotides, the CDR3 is TGCAGTGCTAGAGCCAATAGGGTTATAACTGAAGCTTTCTTT.

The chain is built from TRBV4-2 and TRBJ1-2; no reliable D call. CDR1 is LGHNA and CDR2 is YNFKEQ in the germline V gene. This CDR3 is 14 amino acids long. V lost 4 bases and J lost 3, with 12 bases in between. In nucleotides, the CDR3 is TGTGCCAGCAGCCTCCTCGACGGGGACTATGGCTACACCTTC. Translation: CASSLLDGDYGYTF.

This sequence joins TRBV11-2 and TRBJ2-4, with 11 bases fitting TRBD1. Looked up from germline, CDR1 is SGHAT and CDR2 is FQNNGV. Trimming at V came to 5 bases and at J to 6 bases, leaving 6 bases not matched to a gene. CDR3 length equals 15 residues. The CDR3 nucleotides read TGTGCCAGCAGCCTAGGACAGGGGGCGAGAAACATTCAGTACTTC. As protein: CASSLGQGARNIQYF.

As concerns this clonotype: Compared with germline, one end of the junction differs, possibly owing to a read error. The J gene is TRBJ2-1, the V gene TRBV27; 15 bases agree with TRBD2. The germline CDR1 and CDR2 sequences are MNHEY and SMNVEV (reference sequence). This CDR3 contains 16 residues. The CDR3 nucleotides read TGTGCCAGTGGACTAGCGGGGGGGAGGTCCTACAATAAGCAGTTCTTC. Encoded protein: CASGLAGGRSYNKQFF.

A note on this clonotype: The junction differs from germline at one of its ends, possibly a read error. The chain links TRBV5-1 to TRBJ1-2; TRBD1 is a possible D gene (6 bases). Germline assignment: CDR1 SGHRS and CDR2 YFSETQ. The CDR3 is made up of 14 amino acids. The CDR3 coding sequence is TGCGCCAGCGGCTTGATCATAGGGGGGTATGGCTACACCTTC. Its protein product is CASGLIIGGYGYTF.

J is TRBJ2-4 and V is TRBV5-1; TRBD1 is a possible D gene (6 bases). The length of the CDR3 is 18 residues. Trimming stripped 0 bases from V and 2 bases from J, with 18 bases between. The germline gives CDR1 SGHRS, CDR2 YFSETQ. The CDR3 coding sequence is TGCGCCAGCAGCTTGGTTGGGGGCCGGGACGGGACCAAAAACATTCAGTACTTC. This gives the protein CASSLVGGRDGTKNIQYF.

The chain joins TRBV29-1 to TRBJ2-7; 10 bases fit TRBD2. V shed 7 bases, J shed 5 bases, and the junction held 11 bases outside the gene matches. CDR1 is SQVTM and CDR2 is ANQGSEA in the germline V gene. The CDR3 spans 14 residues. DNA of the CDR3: TGCAGCGGGCTACTAGCGGGGTGGTCCCACGAGCAGTACTTC. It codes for CSGLLAGWSHEQYF.

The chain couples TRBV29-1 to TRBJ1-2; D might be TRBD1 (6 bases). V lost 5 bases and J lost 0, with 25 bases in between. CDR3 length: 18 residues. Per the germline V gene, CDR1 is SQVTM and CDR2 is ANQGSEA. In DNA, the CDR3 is TGCAGCGTTTGGGGACAAGGGGTGGGTCTTTCGTCTAACTATGGCTACACCTTC. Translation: CSVWGQGVGLSSNYGYTF.

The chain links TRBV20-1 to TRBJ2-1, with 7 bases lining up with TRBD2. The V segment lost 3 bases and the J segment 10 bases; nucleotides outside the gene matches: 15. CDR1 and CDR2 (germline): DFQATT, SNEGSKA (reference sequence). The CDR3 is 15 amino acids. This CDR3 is CSARGGSGDVGEQFF. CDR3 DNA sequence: TGCAGTGCTAGGGGGGGGAGCGGGGACGTCGGGGAGCAGTTCTTC.

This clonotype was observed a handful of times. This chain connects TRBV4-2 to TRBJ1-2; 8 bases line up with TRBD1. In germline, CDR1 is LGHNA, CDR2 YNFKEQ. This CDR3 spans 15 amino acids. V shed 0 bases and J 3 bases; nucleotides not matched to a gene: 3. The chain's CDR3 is CASSQDPGGDYGYTF. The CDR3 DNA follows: TGTGCCAGCAGCCAAGATCCAGGGGGCGACTATGGCTACACCTTC.

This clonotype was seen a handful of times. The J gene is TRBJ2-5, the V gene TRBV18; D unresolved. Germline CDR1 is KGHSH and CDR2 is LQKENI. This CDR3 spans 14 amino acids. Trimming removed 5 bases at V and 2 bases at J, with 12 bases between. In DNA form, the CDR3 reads TGTGCCAGCTCAGCGGAATTACAGCAAGAGACCCAGTACTTC. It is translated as CASSAELQQETQYF.

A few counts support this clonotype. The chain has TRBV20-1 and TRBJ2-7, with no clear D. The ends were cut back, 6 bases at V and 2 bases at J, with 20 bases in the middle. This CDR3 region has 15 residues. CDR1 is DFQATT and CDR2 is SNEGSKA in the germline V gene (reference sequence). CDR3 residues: CSAKPTGFRPYEQYF. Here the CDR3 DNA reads TGCAGTGCCAAACCGACGGGTTTTAGGCCCTACGAGCAGTACTTC.

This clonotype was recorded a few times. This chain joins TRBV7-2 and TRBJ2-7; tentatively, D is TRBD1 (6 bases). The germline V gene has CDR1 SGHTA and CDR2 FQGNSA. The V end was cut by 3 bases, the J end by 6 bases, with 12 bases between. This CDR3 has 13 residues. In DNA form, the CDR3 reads TGTGCCAGCAGCTTGGTTGACAGGAGCGAGCAGTACTTC. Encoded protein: CASSLVDRSEQYF.